This T cell receptor beta chain was retrieved from a study of control samples from healthy donors and cancer patients. Measured with immunoSEQ multiplex PCR; TCRdb has only the in-frame clones, and not every one. The sample consists of some 65,000 clones, approximately 88% of them appearing once. Trimming removed 5 bases from V and 0 bases from J; junction bases left unmatched: 9. Germline V gives CDR1 MNHEY, CDR2 SMNVEV (reference sequence). CDR3 length: 17 residues. The sequencing input was PBMCs. This clonotype originated in a woman between 45 and 60 years old with lung cancer. V usage is TRBV27 and J usage is TRBJ1-1, with TRBD1 matching over 10 bases. CDR3 residues: CASSPRGTGVVNTEAFF. The CDR3 DNA is TGTGCCAGCAGTCCGAGAGGGACAGGGGTCGTGAACACTGAAGCTTTCTTT.